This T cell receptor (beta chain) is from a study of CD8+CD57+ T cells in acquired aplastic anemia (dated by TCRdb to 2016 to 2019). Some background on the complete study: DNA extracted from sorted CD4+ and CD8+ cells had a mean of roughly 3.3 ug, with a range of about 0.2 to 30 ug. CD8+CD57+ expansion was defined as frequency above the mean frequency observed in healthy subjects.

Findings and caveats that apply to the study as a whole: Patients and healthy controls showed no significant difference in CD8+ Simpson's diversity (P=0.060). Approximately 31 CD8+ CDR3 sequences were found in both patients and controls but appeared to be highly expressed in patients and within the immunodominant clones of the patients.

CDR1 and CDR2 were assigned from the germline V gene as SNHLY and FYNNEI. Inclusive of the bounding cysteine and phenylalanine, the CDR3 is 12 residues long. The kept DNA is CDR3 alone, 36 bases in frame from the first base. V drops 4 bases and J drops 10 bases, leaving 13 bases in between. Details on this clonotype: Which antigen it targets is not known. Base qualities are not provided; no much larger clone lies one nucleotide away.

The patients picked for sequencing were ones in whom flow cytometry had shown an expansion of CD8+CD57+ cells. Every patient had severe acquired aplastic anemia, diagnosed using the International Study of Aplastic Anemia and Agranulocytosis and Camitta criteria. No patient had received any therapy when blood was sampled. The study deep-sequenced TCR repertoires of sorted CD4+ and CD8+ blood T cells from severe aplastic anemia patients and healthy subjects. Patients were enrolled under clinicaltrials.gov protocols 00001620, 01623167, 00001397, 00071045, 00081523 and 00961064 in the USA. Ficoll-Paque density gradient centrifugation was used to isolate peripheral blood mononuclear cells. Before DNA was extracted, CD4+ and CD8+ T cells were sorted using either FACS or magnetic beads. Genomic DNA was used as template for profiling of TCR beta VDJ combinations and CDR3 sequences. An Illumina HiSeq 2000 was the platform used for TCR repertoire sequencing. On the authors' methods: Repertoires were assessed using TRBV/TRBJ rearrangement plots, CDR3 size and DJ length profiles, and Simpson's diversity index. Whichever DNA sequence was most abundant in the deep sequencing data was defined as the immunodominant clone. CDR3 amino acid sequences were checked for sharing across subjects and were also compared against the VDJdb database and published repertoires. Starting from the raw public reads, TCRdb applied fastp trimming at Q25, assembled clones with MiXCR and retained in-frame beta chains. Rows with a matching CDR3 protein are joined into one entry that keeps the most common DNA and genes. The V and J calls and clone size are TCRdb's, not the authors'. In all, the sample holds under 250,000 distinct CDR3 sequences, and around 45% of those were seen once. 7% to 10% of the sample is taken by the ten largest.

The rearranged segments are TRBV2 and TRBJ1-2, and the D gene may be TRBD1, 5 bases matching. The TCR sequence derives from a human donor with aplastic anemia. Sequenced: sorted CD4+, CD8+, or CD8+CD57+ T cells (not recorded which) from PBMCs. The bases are TGTGCCAGCAGTGGGCAGGGAGAGGTCTACACCTTC. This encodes CASSGQGEVYTF.